Detailed here is one T cell receptor beta chain. Antigen unknown. The CDR3 is 17 amino acids. Trimming removed 2 bases at V and 0 bases at J, with 17 bases between. The germline CDR1 and CDR2 sequences are MNHEY and SVGEGT. Produced via immunoSEQ multiplex PCR; TCRdb's table is partial and in-frame only. The data show tens of thousands of clones, 60% to 80% seen once. This specimen belongs to a study of T cell responses to AZD1222 COVID-19 vaccine. Study results and limitations: Increases in Spike-specific TCR breadth and depth were seen after two AZD1222 doses.

The sequencing used peripheral blood, collected on day 0 of AZD1222 vaccination. The source is an adult in good health. The rearrangement links TRBV6-2 or TRBV6-3 to TRBJ2-7, with D uncertain. DNA of the CDR3: TGTGCCAGCAGTTACCCGTCGTCACTCCCCGGCTCCTACGAGCAGTACTTC. Translation gives CASSYPSSLPGSYEQYF.